These T cell receptor beta chains were read from a single sample in a study of blood T cell repertoires in COVID-19. The data were produced by immunoSEQ multiplex PCR, yet TCRdb's version contains in-frame clones alone and is incomplete. Of approximately 97,000 clones listed, around 87% are singletons. What was sequenced was peripheral blood. Source of these receptors: a human donor in a cohort sampled during active COVID-19. Both conserved end residues are part of each CDR3. D genes are given only for firm matches. Clone size is shown for a subset of rows, as once, few, many or a class of expanded clone.

.	TRBV27	.	TRBJ1-1	CASSLQTSGTEAFF	TGTGCCAGCAGTTTACAGACTTCGGGCACTGAAGCTTTCTTT
.	TRBV6-6	.	TRBJ2-7	CASSGTGVQYF	TGTGCCAGCAGCGGGACTGGGGTGCAGTACTTC
.	TRBV2	.	TRBJ2-1	CASSAGVSWVEQFF	TGTGCCAGCAGTGCGGGGGTGTCGTGGGTTGAGCAGTTCTTC
.	TRBV15	.	TRBJ1-5	CATSPRGRGNQPQHF	TGTGCCACCAGCCCCCGGGGGAGAGGCAATCAGCCCCAGCATTTT
.	TRBV6-1	TRBD2	TRBJ2-7	CASSEQEGLYSYEQYF	TGTGCCAGCAGTGAACAGGAGGGACTATACTCCTACGAGCAGTACTTC
.	TRBV19	.	TRBJ1-3	CASSPRGGAGNTIYF	TGTGCCAGTAGCCCCAGGGGAGGGGCTGGAAACACCATATATTTT
.	TRBV11-2	TRBD2	TRBJ2-5	CASSLNAGGGETQYF	TGTGCCAGCAGCTTAAACGCGGGAGGTGGGGAGACCCAGTACTTC
.	TRBV27	TRBD1	TRBJ1-2	CASRTGNNARYGYTF	TGTGCCTCCCGGACAGGGAATAACGCGCGGTATGGCTACACCTTC
.	TRBV19	TRBD1	TRBJ1-3	CASSTGGFGNTIYF	TGTGCCAGTTCGACAGGGGGCTTTGGAAACACCATATATTTT
.	TRBV10-3	.	TRBJ2-1	CAIRRGGIRDEQFF	TGTGCCATAAGGAGGGGGGGTATTCGGGATGAGCAGTTCTTC
once	TRBV27	TRBD2	TRBJ2-1	CASSFSGNPYNEQFF	TGTGCCAGCAGTTTTAGCGGGAACCCCTACAATGAGCAGTTCTTC
once	TRBV5-1	.	TRBJ2-1	CASSPGGYNSEQFF	TGCGCCAGCAGTCCGGGTGGATACAATAGTGAGCAGTTCTTC
.	TRBV6-6	TRBD2	TRBJ2-1	CASSPPGLAGAGEQFF	TGTGCCAGCAGCCCACCGGGACTAGCGGGAGCGGGTGAGCAGTTCTTC
.	TRBV7-8	.	TRBJ2-3	CASSLVSGQSTDTQYF	TGTGCCAGCAGCTTAGTGTCAGGACAGAGCACAGATACGCAGTATTTT
.	TRBV7-6	TRBD2	TRBJ2-3	CASSMWTSGSTDTQYF	TGTGCCAGCAGCATGTGGACTAGCGGAAGCACAGATACGCAGTATTTT
.	TRBV7-3	.	TRBJ2-3	CASSLDRGHTDTQYF	TGTGCCAGCAGCTTAGACCGCGGTCACACAGATACGCAGTATTTT
once	TRBV3-1/TRBV3-2	TRBD2	TRBJ2-4	CASSQDQLAINIQYF	TGTGCCAGCAGCCAAGACCAACTAGCGATTAACATTCAGTACTTC
.	TRBV19	TRBD1	TRBJ1-5	CASKRQGVSNQPQHF	TGTGCCAGTAAACGGCAGGGGGTAAGCAATCAGCCCCAGCATTTT
many	TRBV5-6	.	TRBJ1-4	CASRAYSNEKLFF	TGTGCCAGCAGGGCTTATTCTAATGAAAAACTGTTTTTT
.	TRBV7-3	TRBD2	TRBJ2-2	CASSSTSARRGTGELFF	TGTGCCAGCAGCTCGACTAGCGCGAGGAGAGGGACCGGGGAGCTGTTTTTT
.	TRBV3-1/TRBV3-2	.	TRBJ2-5	CASRREETQYF	TGTGCCAGCAGACGAGAAGAGACCCAGTACTTC
once	TRBV7-3	TRBD2	TRBJ2-1	CASSLGRTGTSISPYNEQFF	TGTGCCAGCAGCTTAGGCCGTACCGGGACTAGCATTTCCCCTTACAATGAGCAGTTCTTC
few	TRBV7-3	TRBD2	TRBJ2-2	CASSYLAGGPDTGELFF	TGTGCCAGCAGCTACTTAGCGGGAGGGCCGGATACCGGGGAGCTGTTTTTT
.	TRBV4-3	TRBD2	TRBJ2-5	CASSQGLAEETQYF	TGCGCCAGCAGCCAAGGACTAGCGGAAGAGACCCAGTACTTC
once	TRBV24-1	TRBD2	TRBJ2-3	CATSDSGSGRATDTQYF	TGTGCCACCAGTGATTCAGGCAGCGGGAGGGCCACAGATACACAGTATTTT
.	TRBV28	TRBD1	TRBJ1-6	CASSLGTGQGNSPLHF	TGTGCCAGCAGTTTAGGGACAGGGCAGGGAAATTCACCCCTCCACTTT
.	TRBV7-9	TRBD1	TRBJ1-3	CASSSQGGQGIGNTIYF	TGTGCCAGCAGCTCCCAGGGGGGACAGGGCATTGGAAACACCATATATTTT
.	TRBV28	.	TRBJ2-2	CASEIANTGELFF	TGTGCCAGCGAGATCGCGAACACCGGGGAGCTGTTTTTT
.	TRBV9	.	TRBJ2-7	CASSTTSIPSEQYF	TGTGCCAGCAGCACAACTAGCATCCCCTCCGAGCAGTACTTC
.	TRBV19	.	TRBJ1-4	CASSIDFNEKLFF	TGTGCCAGTAGTATTGACTTTAATGAAAAACTGTTTTTT
.	TRBV4-2	.	TRBJ2-7	CASSQNGVYEQYF	TGTGCCAGCAGCCAAAACGGGGTCTACGAGCAGTACTTC
few	TRBV3-1/TRBV3-2	TRBD1	TRBJ2-7	CASSQGTGVGYEQYF	TGTGCCAGCAGCCAAGGGACAGGGGTAGGGTACGAGCAGTACTTC
once	TRBV28	.	TRBJ2-5	CASSFGHSKETQYF	TGTGCCAGCAGTTTTGGACATTCCAAAGAGACCCAGTACTTC
.	TRBV4-3	TRBD1	TRBJ2-2	CASSQDGQGRLSGELFF	TGCGCCAGCAGCCAAGATGGACAGGGGCGATTATCCGGGGAGCTGTTTTTT
.	TRBV7-2	.	TRBJ1-1	CASSPTVMGTEAFF	TGTGCCAGCAGCCCGACAGTCATGGGCACTGAAGCTTTCTTT
.	TRBV7-2	.	TRBJ1-1	CASSLVTWGLSDDTEAFF	TGTGCCAGCAGCTTAGTCACCTGGGGGCTTTCGGATGACACTGAAGCTTTCTTT
.	TRBV7-9	TRBD1	TRBJ2-5	CASSFSGLLSGGLETQYF	TGTGCCAGCAGCTTCTCCGGATTACTGTCAGGGGGTCTGGAGACCCAGTACTTC
.	TRBV3-1/TRBV3-2	.	TRBJ1-6	CASSQDLIRRGGGFLRLHF	TGTGCCAGCAGCCAAGATCTGATCAGAAGAGGGGGTGGTTTTTTACGCCTCCACTTT